This T cell receptor beta chain was found in a study of cytomegalovirus exposure and HLA in healthy donors. Study conclusions and caveats: The CMV antigen specificity of a few CMV-associated chains was confirmed through in vitro analysis.

TCRdb's copy holds only in-frame clones and misses some; the assay was immunoSEQ multiplex PCR. Of some 150,000 clones in the sample, about 90% were seen once. Notes on this clone: As yet, its antigen is unknown.

The CDR3 contains 14 residues. V lost 2 bases, J lost 0 bases, and 7 bases lay in between. Looked up from germline, CDR1 is MNHEY and CDR2 is SMNVEV (reference sequence). The receptor was isolated from a woman under 40 in good health and CMV-seropositive. Sequencing was done on a sample of PBMCs. V usage is TRBV27 and J usage is TRBJ1-1, with a tentative D call TRBD1 (6 bases). This CDR3 is CASSLQGLNTEAFF. The CDR3 region has the DNA TGTGCCAGCAGTTTACAGGGGTTGAACACTGAAGCTTTCTTT.